This T cell receptor beta chain appears in the sequencing data of a study of shared clonotypes between healthy human individuals. Findings and limits, study-wide: What rarefaction showed was incomplete sorted-subset sequencing despite large depth. Estimated richness was generally greater in naive than memory subsets.

Every donor was a Caucasian adult from Nashville, Tennessee. In the CD4+ fraction, cells were divided into CD45RA+ naive and CD45RA-negative memory subsets. Unmatched junction bases numbered 1, after V lost 6 bases and J lost 0 bases. This CDR3 is built from 14 residues. Germline V gene sequence: CDR1 SGHTA, CDR2 FQGNSA. This clone was counted once. Its antigen is undetermined. Profiling relied on immunoSEQ multiplex PCR, and the TCRdb table lists in-frame clones only, not all of them. This sample has more than 550,000 clones; 55% to 75% occur once, and the top ten carry over 1.5%. The sequence was collected from a young woman in good health. The rearrangement links TRBV7-2 to TRBJ2-2, with 7 bases lining up with TRBD1. Sequences were obtained from memory CD4+ T cells sorted from blood. As to subset: CD45RA-negative fraction. The CDR3 nucleotides read TGTGCCAGCAGGACAGGGACGAACACCGGGGAGCTGTTTTTT. It is translated as CASRTGTNTGELFF.